What follows are 25 T cell receptor beta chains derived from one specimen sequenced in a study of OX40 agonist ivuxolimab in advanced cancers. Data came from immunoSEQ multiplex PCR; TCRdb stores just in-frame clones and leaves some out. Of tens of thousands of clones listed, roughly nine tenths are singletons. The source material was CD4+ or CD8+ T cells sorted from blood, sampled in a trial of the OX40 agonist ivuxolimab. These receptors were taken from an adult with an advanced solid tumor such as melanoma, head and neck, liver or kidney cancer.

V is TRBV5-6 and J is TRBJ1-1; D gene unclear. CDR3 size: 14 residues. Trimming left V 0 bases short and J 1 base short, with 7 bases between. Germline CDR1 SGHDT, CDR2 YYEEEE. The CDR3: CASSLGPRNTEAFF. The CDR3 DNA sequence: TGTGCCAGCAGCTTGGGCCCAAGGAACACTGAAGCTTTCTTT.

The gene calls are TRBV6-5 and TRBJ2-2; the D gene is possibly TRBD1 (5 bases). The CDR3 consists of 15 residues. Germline CDR1 MNHEY, CDR2 SVGAGI. V lost 2 bases and J lost 0, with 7 bases in between. In DNA, the CDR3 is TGTGCCAGCAGTTACGGCAGGGCGAACACCGGGGAGCTGTTTTTT. Its translation is CASSYGRANTGELFF.

The chain employs TRBV4-1 and TRBJ1-6; D is unresolved. Germline-derived CDR1 and CDR2 are MGHRA and YSYEKL. This CDR3 contains 19 residues. Trimming stripped 0 bases from V and 0 bases from J, with 15 bases between. The CDR3 DNA sequence: TGCGCCAGCAGCCAAGAACCCGCAGGAGGGAGCTCCTATAATTCACCCCTCCACTTT. Its protein product is CASSQEPAGGSSYNSPLHF.

The genes are TRBV6-1 and TRBJ1-3, with D uncertain. V shed 0 bases and J shed 4 bases, with 7 bases lying between them. From germline, CDR1 is MNHNS and CDR2 SASEGT. This CDR3 has 14 residues. CDR3 sequence reads: CASSEAVGGNTIYF. The CDR3 DNA follows: TGTGCCAGCAGTGAAGCCGTAGGGGGAAACACCATATATTTT.

This chain joins TRBV10-1 and TRBJ2-7; D is perhaps TRBD1 or TRBD2 (5 bases each). Germline lookup yields CDR1 WNHNN and CDR2 SYGVQD (reference sequence). Trimming stripped 0 bases from V and 2 bases from J, with 8 bases between. CDR3 length: 14 amino acids. The CDR3, as DNA: TGCGCCAGCAGTGAGTCGGGGACCCCCTACGAGCAGTACTTC. This gives the protein CASSESGTPYEQYF.

The chain links TRBV4-1 to TRBJ2-3, with D perhaps TRBD1 (5 bases). The germline gives CDR1 MGHRA, CDR2 YSYEKL. Trimming took off 3 bases at V and 8 bases at J, with 9 bases between the two ends. This CDR3 is built from 12 residues. Here the CDR3 DNA reads TGCGCCAGCAGCCAGGGGCAGAGTACGCAGTATTTT. It specifies CASSQGQSTQYF.

The genes are TRBV19 and TRBJ1-2; D remains unclear. CDR1 LNHDA and CDR2 SQIVND come from the germline V gene (reference sequence). V gave up 5 bases and J gave up 4 bases, with 14 bases separating them. The length of the CDR3 is 14 residues. The CDR3 DNA is TGTGCCAGTAGTCCCTTTCCTGGGAGCTATGGCTACACCTTC. It specifies CASSPFPGSYGYTF. Variable domain in full (rest from reference TRBV19 and TRBJ1-2): DGGITQSPKYLFRKEGQNVTLSCEQNLNHDAMYWYRQDPGQGLRLIYYSQIVNDFQKGDIAEGYSVSREKKESFPLTVTSAQKNPTAFYLCASSPFPGSYGYTFGSGTRLTVV.

V and J are TRBV5-5 and TRBJ1-1, with D hard to call. The CDR3 covers 13 residues. V was shortened by 4 bases and J by 4 bases, with 11 bases between the two germline ends. In germline, CDR1 is SGHKS, CDR2 YYEKEE (reference sequence). The CDR3 DNA follows: TGTGCCAGCAGCCGGTCCCCTAGCACTGAAGCTTTCTTT. The encoded protein is CASSRSPSTEAFF. Variable domain in full (rest from reference TRBV5-5 and TRBJ1-1): DAGVTQSPTHLIKTRGQQVTLRCSPISGHKSVSWYQQVLGQGPQFIFQYYEKEERGRGNFPDRFSARQFPNYSSELNVNALLLGDSALYLCASSRSPSTEAFFGQGTRLTVV.

The V call is TRBV30, the J call TRBJ2-1; D could derive from TRBD1 or TRBD2 (5 bases each). Trimming stripped 2 bases from V and 0 bases from J, with 11 bases between. Germline V gives CDR1 GTSNPN, CDR2 SVGIG (reference sequence). The CDR3 is 15 residues long. CDR3 loop: CAWSPRDRSYNEQFF. In DNA, the CDR3 is TGTGCCTGGAGTCCCCGGGACCGCTCCTACAATGAGCAGTTCTTC.

This clone was observed a handful of times. The V call is TRBV28, the J call TRBJ1-2, with 7 nucleotides matching TRBD1. With 6 bases clipped from V and 8 bases from J, the junction kept 3 bases outside the gene matches. Germline values: CDR1 MDHEN, CDR2 SYDVKM. The CDR3 loop spans 11 amino acids. This CDR3 reads CASRQGGGYTF. The CDR3 DNA reads TGTGCCAGCAGGCAGGGGGGAGGCTACACCTTC.

The rearrangement links TRBV11-2 to TRBJ2-5; no firm D call. Deletions cut 3 bases from V and 5 bases from J, with 10 bases between. This CDR3 contains 13 residues. The V gene's germline CDR1 is SGHAT and CDR2 FQNNGV. The CDR3 loop reads CASSLESTETQYF. DNA of the CDR3: TGTGCCAGCAGCTTGGAAAGTACCGAGACCCAGTACTTC.

J is TRBJ2-7 and V is TRBV5-1; no reliable D call. Trimming stripped 0 bases from V and 2 bases from J, with 9 bases between. Per germline, CDR1 SGHRS and CDR2 YFSETQ. The CDR3 runs to 14 residues. The CDR3 DNA reads TGCGCCAGCAGCTTGGCCTGGGGAACCTACGAGCAGTACTTC. It codes for CASSLAWGTYEQYF.

The chain is built from TRBV5-4 and TRBJ2-1; 11 bases line up with TRBD2. The CDR3 has 17 amino acids. Germline V CDR1 and CDR2: SGHNT, YYREEE (reference sequence). The junction had 5 bases not matched to a gene; V was cut back by 0 bases and J by 3 bases. The CDR3 loop is CASSLGRLAGSYNEQFF. The CDR3 DNA reads TGTGCCAGCAGCTTGGGCAGACTAGCGGGGAGCTACAATGAGCAGTTCTTC.

The chain couples TRBV7-9 to TRBJ1-3; D is uncertain. Trimming took 6 bases from V and 4 from J, leaving 7 bases between them. The CDR3 length is 12 residues. The germline V gene encodes CDR1 SEHNR and CDR2 FQNEAQ (reference sequence). In DNA, the CDR3 is TGTGCCAGCAGGGTTTCAGGAAACACCATATATTTT. The encoded protein is CASRVSGNTIYF.

The chain uses TRBV9 and TRBJ2-2; D is possibly TRBD2 (6 bases). The germline V and J ends were trimmed by 0 bases and 2 bases, with 11 bases remaining between them. Per germline, CDR1 SGDLS and CDR2 YYNGEE. CDR3 length: 16 amino acids. CDR3 region: CASSVGWRENTGELFF. The CDR3 coding sequence is TGTGCCAGCAGCGTAGGGTGGCGGGAAAACACCGGGGAGCTGTTTTTT.

The V gene is TRBV2, the J gene TRBJ1-2; 7 nucleotides agree with TRBD1. The CDR3 covers 14 residues. In germline, CDR1 is SNHLY, CDR2 FYNNEI. Losses at the gene ends were 7 bases for V and 2 bases for J; bases not matched to a gene: 7. CDR3 DNA: TGTGCCAGCACCCGGACAGGAGTAAACTATGGCTACACCTTC. Translating it yields CASTRTGVNYGYTF.

The sample holds one count of this clone. The chain links TRBV11-2 to TRBJ2-3; no clear D. Trimming took off 1 base at V and 6 bases at J, with 8 bases between the two ends. This CDR3 region has 13 residues. Looked up from germline, CDR1 is SGHAT and CDR2 is FQNNGV. CDR3 protein: CASSLVLSDTQYF. The CDR3 nucleotides read TGTGCCAGCAGCTTAGTCCTTTCGGATACGCAGTATTTT.

The chain joins TRBV10-3 to TRBJ2-7; TRBD2 agrees at 13 bases. V shed 2 bases, J shed 3 bases, and the junction held 1 base outside the gene matches. The CDR3 runs to 15 residues. Germline lookup yields CDR1 ENHRY and CDR2 SYGVKD. The CDR3 reads CAISEGLAGDYEQYF. As DNA, the CDR3 is TGTGCCATCAGTGAGGGACTAGCGGGGGACTACGAGCAGTACTTC.

This chain links TRBV19 with TRBJ2-6; no clear D. Germline assignment: CDR1 LNHDA and CDR2 SQIVND (reference sequence). The CDR3 contains 14 residues. The germline V and J ends were trimmed by 3 bases and 2 bases, with 5 bases remaining between them. CDR3 in DNA: TGTGCCAGTAGTATCGGAGCTGGGGCCAACGTCCTGACTTTC. Amino acids: CASSIGAGANVLTF.

The chain uses TRBV18 and TRBJ2-1; 11 bases align to TRBD1. V lost 3 bases and J lost 3; bases outside the gene matches: 10. The CDR3 runs 18 residues. In germline, CDR1 is KGHSH, CDR2 LQKENI. The CDR3 region has the DNA TGTGCCAGCTCACCGTCGCAAACCGGGACAGGGGGCTACAATGAGCAGTTCTTC. Its protein product is CASSPSQTGTGGYNEQFF. Together with reference TRBV18 and TRBJ2-1, the CDR3 gives the full variable domain: NAGVMQNPRHLVRRRGQEARLRCSPMKGHSHVYWYRQLPEEGLKFMVYLQKENIIDESGMPKERFSAEFPKEGPSILRIQQVVRGDSAAYFCASSPSQTGTGGYNEQFFGPGTRLTVL.

The genes are TRBV15 and TRBJ2-1, with 10 bases identical to TRBD2. Germline V lookup: CDR1 LNHNV, CDR2 YYDKDF (reference sequence). With 0 bases clipped from V and 9 bases from J, the junction kept 8 bases outside the gene matches. The CDR3 covers 16 residues. CDR3 sequence (DNA): TGTGCCACCAGCAGAGAGGCTCTAGCGGGAGTGTCTGAGCAGTTCTTC. It yields the protein CATSREALAGVSEQFF.

J is TRBJ2-1 and V is TRBV6-5; perhaps TRBD2 as D (5 bases). V lost 6 bases, J lost 6 bases, and 18 bases lay in between. Looked up from germline, CDR1 is MNHEY and CDR2 is SVGAGI. The CDR3 extends over 15 amino acids. As DNA, the CDR3 is TGTGCCAGCAGGCAGTCCGCGGGCCCCCGCAATGAGCAGTTCTTC. Translation gives CASRQSAGPRNEQFF.

The chain uses TRBV2 and TRBJ2-5; the D is unclear. Germline assignment: CDR1 SNHLY and CDR2 FYNNEI. V lost 9 bases and J 0 bases, leaving 8 bases between the germline ends. The CDR3 is 12 residues long. The CDR3 region has the DNA TGTGCCAGACGACCAGACCAAGAGACCCAGTACTTC. Its protein product is CARRPDQETQYF.

V and J are TRBV5-4 and TRBJ2-1, with 11 nucleotides matching TRBD2. CDR3 length: 15 residues. Looked up from germline, CDR1 is SGHNT and CDR2 is YYREEE (reference sequence). V gave up 3 bases and J gave up 10 bases; unmatched junction bases: 9. DNA of the CDR3: TGTGCCAGCAGCTCCGTAGCGGGAGGGGTGGGGGAGCAGTTCTTC. It translates to CASSSVAGGVGEQFF.

The rearrangement joins TRBV7-3 to TRBJ2-1; 9 bases map to TRBD2. V was pared by 5 bases and J by 0 bases, with 5 bases of the junction left unmatched. This CDR3 is built from 16 residues. Germline lookup yields CDR1 SGHTA and CDR2 FQGTGA. CDR3 loop: CASSPSTSGSYNEQFF. Written as DNA, the CDR3 is TGTGCCAGCAGCCCCTCGACTAGCGGCTCCTACAATGAGCAGTTCTTC.